This T cell receptor beta chain was found in a study of blood T cell repertoires in COVID-19. Overall study: The cDNA or gDNA used as material had been derived from T cells, B-cell-depleted T cells, or PBMCs.

Germline trimming cut 0 bases from V and 5 bases from J; bases unmatched to any gene: 6. Looked up from germline, CDR1 is SGHRS and CDR2 is YFSETQ. The CDR3 has 15 amino acids. It was during active infection that Seattle patients were enrolled and then longitudinally followed. As originally analysed: Quantification of nucleated cells was approximated via reference gene primer amplification. TCRdb's copy holds only in-frame clones and misses some; the assay was immunoSEQ multiplex PCR. That table supplies the V and J calls and clone size; D and trimming were determined from the DNA. The data contain about 150,000 clones, approximately 84% of them singletons.

This clonotype was sampled from a woman in her fifties or sixties with COVID-19, enrolled during active disease. The V call is TRBV5-1, the J call TRBJ1-2; 8 bases map to TRBD1. The source material was peripheral blood. CDR3 amino acids: CASSLEGQAGYGYTF. The DNA for the CDR3 is TGCGCCAGCAGCTTGGAGGGACAGGCTGGGTATGGCTACACCTTC.